This T cell receptor beta chain appears in the sequencing data of a study of blood T cell repertoires in COVID-19. About the study: In each case, the material was cDNA or gDNA derived from T cells, B-cell-depleted T cells, or PBMCs.

A Seattle source enrolled patients during active infection and followed them longitudinally. The authors' processing: From reference gene primer amplification, estimates of nucleated cell counts were derived. TCRdb's copy holds only in-frame clones and misses some; the assay was immunoSEQ multiplex PCR. Clone size and V and J calls were adopted from that table, with D and trimming inferred from the DNA. Of tens of thousands of clones detected, 80% to 90% appear once; the ten largest clones hold 43%. What was sequenced was peripheral blood. This receptor was obtained from an older woman with COVID-19, enrolled during active disease.

CDR3 amino acids: CASSPRGRETQYF. The CDR3 DNA follows: TGTGCCAGCAGCCCTCGGGGGAGGGAGACCCAGTACTTC. V and J are TRBV13 and TRBJ2-5; D is possibly TRBD2 (6 bases). This CDR3 region has 13 residues. Germline V lookup: CDR1 PRHDT, CDR2 FYEKMQ (reference sequence). Trimming pared 5 bases from V and 5 bases from J, leaving 12 bases between.